This T cell receptor beta chain came from a study of blood T cell repertoires in COVID-19. Profiling relied on immunoSEQ multiplex PCR, and the TCRdb table lists in-frame clones only, not all of them. The sample includes 90,000 or so clones, around nine tenths of them seen just once. The CDR3 spans 17 residues. Trimming removed 0 bases at V and 0 bases at J, with 12 bases between. Germline V gene sequence: CDR1 LGHNA, CDR2 YSLEER. The sequencing sample was made of peripheral blood. This sequence originates from a man between 60 and 75 years old with COVID-19, enrolled during active disease. The V and J genes are TRBV4-3 and TRBJ1-5; D remains unclear. Written as DNA, the CDR3 is TGCGCCAGCAGCCAAGATCGGGTGTCTTATAGCAATCAGCCCCAGCATTTT. Its protein is CASSQDRVSYSNQPQHF.